The entry below gives a single T cell receptor beta chain sequence along with its context. As yet, its antigen is unknown. This record comes from a study of graft-versus-host responses after intestinal transplantation. Study-level background: Recipients received multivisceral, liver-intestinal, or isolated intestinal transplants. Study-level points and caveats: Within the allografts of patients who had graft-donor T cell macrochimerism, graft-versus-host to host-versus-graft clonal ratios were high. Levels of circulating GvH clones at their peak were associated with early post-transplant HvG declines. Detected in recipient marrow were GvH clones, some of which were first observed in ileum or blood.

Libraries were prepared by immunoSEQ multiplex PCR; TCRdb keeps only in-frame clonotypes and omits some of them. Here the sample spans approximately 90,000 clones, roughly 85% being singletons. This CDR3 spans 14 amino acids. Germline V gene sequence: CDR1 SGHTA, CDR2 FQGNSA. Unmatched junction bases numbered 5, after V lost 3 bases and J lost 5 bases. This TCR derives from a human donor who received an intestinal transplant. V usage is TRBV7-2 and J usage is TRBJ1-1; 8 bases match TRBD1. The specimen comprised unstimulated CD4+ T cells sorted from spleen or lymph node cells, sampled before intestinal transplant. The CDR3 nucleotides are TGTGCCAGCAGCTTTTCAGGGGGCGAAACTGAAGCTTTCTTT. It specifies CASSFSGGETEAFF. Using reference TRBV7-2 and TRBJ1-1 for the parts outside the CDR3, the full variable domain is GAGVSQSPSNKVTEKGKDVELRCDPISGHTALYWYRQSLGQGLEFLIYFQGNSAPDKSGLPSDRFSAERTGGSVSTLTIQRTQQEDSAVYLCASSFSGGETEAFFGQGTRLTVV.